These 14 T cell receptor beta chains were sequenced from one sample in a study of CD8+ T cells in alopecia areata. Sample treatment: oral pan-JAK inhibitor, 5-10 mg twice daily. Reverse transcription of extracted RNA yielded cDNA, which provided the sequencing template. Sequencing was performed with immunoSEQ multiplex PCR; in TCRdb, only in-frame clones are kept and a portion is missing. Among more than 200,000 clones listed, approximately 40% were seen once. This specimen consisted of CD4+ T cells sorted from blood, obtained at approximately week 37, from a patient treated with tofacitinib. These receptors all stem from a human donor with alopecia areata.

V gene TRBV19 combines with J gene TRBJ1-5; 11 bases agree with TRBD1. CDR3 length: 16 amino acids. Germline values: CDR1 LNHDA, CDR2 SQIVND (reference sequence). J lost 6 bases, V lost 1 base, and 5 bases had no gene match. CDR3 DNA sequence: TGTGCCAGTAGTATAGCCGGGACAGGGGGGCTTCAGCCCCAGCATTTT. Translation: CASSIAGTGGLQPQHF.

The rearrangement links TRBV7-8 to TRBJ2-5; D gene unclear. The germline gives CDR1 SGHVS, CDR2 FQNEAQ. The V end lost 3 bases, the J end lost 1 base, and 3 bases lay between the germline ends. This CDR3 region has 12 residues. CDR3 DNA sequence: TGTGCCAGCAGCTTCGGCCAAGAGACCCAGTACTTC. This codes for CASSFGQETQYF.

The chain carries TRBV6-5 and TRBJ1-2, with TRBD1 matching 8 bases. The CDR3 contains 14 residues. Germline assignment: CDR1 MNHEY and CDR2 SVGAGI. Trimming at V came to 8 bases and at J to 2 bases, leaving 7 bases not matched to a gene. CDR3 sequence (DNA): TGTGCCAGCTTCGGGACAGGCGAAAACTATGGCTACACCTTC. Its translation is CASFGTGENYGYTF.

This clone was counted between two and nine times. The chain uses TRBV6-5 and TRBJ1-2, with 7 bases matching TRBD1. This CDR3 has 15 residues. V dropped 10 bases and J dropped 4; count of bases not matched to a gene: 15. Per the germline V gene, CDR1 is MNHEY and CDR2 is SVGAGI. DNA for the CDR3: TGTGCCACCCTCCCCATCGACAGGGCGCCCTATGGCTACACCTTC. Protein sequence: CATLPIDRAPYGYTF.

This clone was counted a few times. The chain employs TRBV14 and TRBJ2-7; 13 bases align to TRBD2. Germline V CDR1 and CDR2: SGHDN, FVKESK. V shed 1 base, J shed 4 bases, and the junction held 4 bases outside the gene matches. CDR3 length: 16 residues. The CDR3 nucleotides read TGTGCCAGCAGCCAAGGAGGGACTAGCGGGATATACGAGCAGTACTTC. Amino acid sequence: CASSQGGTSGIYEQYF.

This clone has more than one count but fewer than ten. The chain employs TRBV2 and TRBJ2-5; D gene uncertain. Germline V gene sequence: CDR1 SNHLY, CDR2 FYNNEI. CDR3 size: 13 residues. V lost 11 bases, J lost 4 bases, and 17 bases lay in between. The DNA of the CDR3 is TGTGCCTGTTCATACCAACTCCGAGAGACCCAGTACTTC. The encoded protein is CACSYQLRETQYF.

This clone was detected a few times. The gene calls are TRBV30 and TRBJ2-7, with D possibly TRBD2 on 5 matching bases. This CDR3 contains 17 residues. CDR1 and CDR2 from the germline V gene are GTSNPN and SVGIG (reference sequence). The ends were cut back, 0 bases at V and 6 bases at J, with 24 bases in the middle. CDR3 amino acids: CAWSVKGGPLLHLEQYF. The CDR3 region has the DNA TGTGCCTGGAGTGTAAAAGGAGGACCTCTCCTCCATCTCGAGCAGTACTTC.

The V and J genes are TRBV14 and TRBJ2-2; TRBD2 agrees at 10 bases. Germline V gives CDR1 SGHDN, CDR2 FVKESK. The ends lost 4 bases at V and 6 bases at J; junction bases unmatched: 8. The CDR3 is 16 amino acids. CDR3 coding DNA: TGTGCCAGCAGCCTTGAACTAGCGGGATCCCCCGGGGAGCTGTTTTTT. The encoded protein is CASSLELAGSPGELFF.

The chain links TRBV6-6 to TRBJ1-5; D unresolved. Germline V CDR1 and CDR2: MNHNY, SVGAGI (reference sequence). CDR3 size: 13 residues. Trimming shortened V by 7 bases and J by 5 bases, and 12 bases separated the two germline ends. The CDR3: CASTSVEYQPQHF. As DNA, the CDR3 is TGTGCCAGCACTTCGGTCGAATATCAGCCCCAGCATTTT.

This clone occurred a few times. The V and J genes are TRBV29-1 and TRBJ1-3; D is uncertain. In germline, CDR1 is SQVTM, CDR2 ANQGSEA. Trimming took 4 bases from V and 1 from J, leaving 5 bases between them. The CDR3 is made up of 12 amino acids. The CDR3 is CSVVWSGNTIYF. The CDR3 DNA reads as TGCAGCGTTGTGTGGTCTGGAAACACCATATATTTT.

This clone appeared a few times. This sequence joins TRBV29-1 and TRBJ1-2, with 12 bases lining up with TRBD1. J was trimmed by 7 bases and V by 5 bases; bases with no gene match: 11. CDR3 size: 15 residues. Germline CDR1 and CDR2: SQVTM and ANQGSEA. CDR3 sequence reads: CSVRGTGGAILGYTF. CDR3 nucleotide sequence: TGCAGCGTTCGAGGGACAGGGGGCGCGATTCTTGGCTACACCTTC.

J is TRBJ1-1 and V is TRBV25-1; no clear D gene. Trimming cost V 3 bases and J 0 bases, with 2 bases left between them. CDR3 length: 12 amino acids. CDR1 MGHDK and CDR2 SYGVNS come from the germline V gene. CDR3 in amino acids: CASSDLNTEAFF. CDR3 nucleotide sequence: TGTGCCAGCAGTGACCTGAACACTGAAGCTTTCTTT. The whole variable domain, filled in from reference TRBV25-1 and TRBJ1-1, reads EADIYQTPRYLVIGTGKKITLECSQTMGHDKMYWYQQDPGMELHLIHYSYGVNSTEKGDLSSESTVSRIRTEHFPLTLESARPSHTSQYLCASSDLNTEAFFGQGTRLTVV.

This clone has only a few counts. The chain carries TRBV15 and TRBJ2-3, with 14 bases lining up with TRBD2. The CDR3 covers 18 residues. V shed 0 bases and J 4 bases; nucleotides not matched to a gene: 6. In germline, CDR1 is LNHNV, CDR2 YYDKDF (reference sequence). CDR3 coding DNA: TGTGCCACCAGCAGAGATATCGGGACTAGCGGGAGATCAGATACGCAGTATTTT. This encodes CATSRDIGTSGRSDTQYF.

The chain combines TRBV7-2 with TRBJ1-1; D might be TRBD1 (6 bases). Germline V CDR1 and CDR2: SGHTA, FQGNSA. V was pared by 5 bases and J by 0 bases, with 10 bases between. The CDR3 is 14 amino acids. CDR3 bases: TGTGCCAGCAGCCAGGACAGACTGAACACTGAAGCTTTCTTT. As protein: CASSQDRLNTEAFF.